Listed here are 19 T cell receptor beta chains from one sample, sequenced in a study of T cells in Graves' hyperthyroidism and ophthalmopathy. The source material, RNA transcripts, was used to amplify TCR beta CDR3 regions. A set of HTBI primers served as the primers for a first-round RT-PCR of the TCR CDR3. TCRdb analysed the multiplex PCR reads with MiXCR anew, one entry per CDR3 protein. The data contain some 560,000 distinct CDR3 sequences, 12% to 15% of them singletons. The specimen was blood. The source is a middle-aged woman with Graves' hyperthyroidism.

In regard to this clonotype: This clone may be a read error of a much larger clone one base away. This chain uses TRBV2 with TRBJ2-7; D may be TRBD1 (6 bases). CDR1 is SNHLY, CDR2 FYNNEI, per germline. The CDR3 spans 15 residues. The germline V and J ends were trimmed by 7 bases and 4 bases, with 20 bases remaining between them. CDR3 amino acids: CASIYNLGTSYEQYF. As DNA, the CDR3 is TGTGCCAGCATATATAACCTCGGGACATCTTACGAGCAGTACTTC.

This clonotype was seen a few times. The CDR3 spells CASSIGVSNQPQHF. The CDR3 bases are TGTGCCAGTAGTATAGGAGTTAGCAATCAGCCCCAGCATTTT. The chain uses TRBV19 and TRBJ1-5; D remains unclear. V lost 1 base and J 0 bases, leaving 4 bases between the germline ends. The CDR3 sequence is 14 residues long. The germline CDR1 and CDR2 sequences are LNHDA and SQIVND (reference sequence).

There are a few counts of this clonotype. The chain uses TRBV20-1 and TRBJ2-2; 13 nucleotides match TRBD2. Germline assignment: CDR1 DFQATT and CDR2 SNEGSKA (reference sequence). Germline trimming cut 0 bases from V and 0 bases from J; bases unmatched to any gene: 4. The CDR3 totals 18 residues. CDR3 region: CSARDRGTSGANTGELFF. CDR3 nucleotides: TGCAGTGCTAGAGACCGCGGGACTAGCGGGGCGAACACCGGGGAGCTGTTTTTT.

This clonotype was seen ten or more times. The chain employs TRBV3-1 and TRBJ2-5; tentative D call: TRBD2 (6 bases). The CDR3 covers 16 residues. CDR1 is LGHDT, CDR2 YNNKEL, per germline (reference sequence). Trimming shortened V by 0 bases and J by 2 bases, and 13 bases separated the two germline ends. CDR3 coding DNA: TGTGCCAGCAGCCAAGAACTCGGGGGTTGGCAAGAGACCCAGTACTTC. Translated, it gives CASSQELGGWQETQYF.

This clonotype has ten or more counts. The J gene is TRBJ2-1, the V gene TRBV3-1; 7 bases are a match to TRBD2. Trimming took 3 bases from V and 5 from J; bases not matched to a gene: 4. The germline CDR1 and CDR2 sequences are LGHDT and YNNKEL (reference sequence). CDR3 length: 14 amino acids. CDR3 coding DNA: TGTGCCAGCAGCCAGGGCGGGAGAAACAATGAGCAGTTCTTC. Translating it yields CASSQGGRNNEQFF.

The chain links TRBV9 to TRBJ1-2; D unclear. CDR3 length: 15 amino acids. V shed 3 bases and J shed 4 bases, with 16 bases lying between them. Germline V CDR1 and CDR2: SGDLS, YYNGEE. The CDR3 protein is CASSAFGGDLYGYTF. CDR3 coding DNA: TGTGCCAGCAGCGCCTTCGGTGGGGATCTCTATGGCTACACCTTC.

This clonotype showed up many times. This chain joins TRBV5-1 and TRBJ2-5; the D is unclear. CDR3 length: 13 amino acids. With 2 bases removed from V and 1 base from J, the gap between germline ends came to 6 bases. CDR1 SGHRS and CDR2 YFSETQ come from the germline V gene. CDR3: CASSFSSQETQYF. In nucleotides, the CDR3 is TGCGCCAGCAGCTTCTCAAGCCAAGAGACCCAGTACTTC.

This clonotype has only a few counts. This rearrangement joins TRBV27 to TRBJ2-7; 10 nucleotides align to TRBD2. Germline CDR1 and CDR2: MNHEY and SMNVEV (reference sequence). V trimming: 7 bases; J trimming: 2 bases; junction bases outside the gene matches: 8. The CDR3 totals 15 residues. In nucleotides, the CDR3 is TGTGCCAGCACGCCTTGGACTAGCGGACCCTACGAGCAGTACTTC. It specifies CASTPWTSGPYEQYF.

The chain has TRBV19 and TRBJ1-3, with D uncertain. Trimming removed 4 bases from V and 0 bases from J, with 10 bases in between. The germline V gene has CDR1 LNHDA and CDR2 SQIVND (reference sequence). The CDR3 length is 15 residues. In DNA form, the CDR3 reads TGTGCCAGTAGTACAGACACCATCTCTGGAAACACCATATATTTT. This gives the protein CASSTDTISGNTIYF.

This clonotype was counted ten times or more. J is TRBJ2-7 and V is TRBV20-1, with a tentative D call TRBD1 (5 bases). This CDR3 is built from 12 residues. The V and J ends lost 3 bases and 3 bases respectively, with 9 bases between them. Germline-derived CDR1 and CDR2 are DFQATT and SNEGSKA (reference sequence). The CDR3 is CSASDSYYEQYF. The CDR3 DNA follows: TGCAGTGCTAGCGACAGCTACTACGAGCAGTACTTC.

This clonotype was seen many times. The rearrangement uses TRBV7-9 and TRBJ2-7; D is perhaps TRBD1 (6 bases). CDR3 length: 12 amino acids. Trimming pared 8 bases from V and 6 bases from J, leaving 14 bases between. Germline CDR1 is SEHNR and CDR2 is FQNEAQ (reference sequence). CDR3 protein: CASGPSGVEQYF. The CDR3 DNA follows: TGTGCCAGCGGTCCCTCAGGGGTCGAGCAGTACTTC.

This clonotype was seen at least ten times. The CDR3 here is CSARIGRGFYEQYF. In DNA, the CDR3 is TGCAGTGCTAGAATTGGCAGGGGATTCTACGAGCAGTACTTC. This chain joins TRBV20-1 and TRBJ2-7, with D maybe TRBD1 (6 bases). The CDR3 is 14 amino acids. Deletions cut 2 bases from V and 3 bases from J, with 14 bases between. Germline CDR1 is DFQATT and CDR2 is SNEGSKA (reference sequence).

This clonotype was observed many times. This rearrangement joins TRBV5-1 to TRBJ2-1; 9 bases line up with TRBD2. Looked up from germline, CDR1 is SGHRS and CDR2 is YFSETQ. V was pared by 4 bases and J by 5 bases, with 13 bases of the junction left unmatched. The CDR3 consists of 17 residues. CDR3 nucleotides: TGCGCCAGCAGCAGATTAGTTCCCGGGACTAGCCACAATGAGCAGTTCTTC. It is translated as CASSRLVPGTSHNEQFF.

This clonotype was seen ten or more times. This chain connects TRBV12-3 or TRBV12-4 to TRBJ2-1, with TRBD1 identical over 8 bases. Trimming at V came to 10 bases and at J to 5 bases, leaving 4 bases not matched to a gene. The CDR3 totals 12 residues. The CDR3 protein is CATRGLHNEQFF. The CDR3 nucleotides read TGTGCCACCAGGGGGCTGCACAATGAGCAGTTCTTC.

V and J are TRBV20-1 and TRBJ2-1; 9 bases line up with TRBD1. CDR1 and CDR2 (germline): DFQATT, SNEGSKA (reference sequence). J gave up 9 bases and V 0 bases, and 12 bases lay outside the gene matches. The CDR3 runs to 16 residues. The CDR3 nucleotides are TGCAGTGCTAGAGATCCGGGAGGACAGGGGCTCAGTGAGCAGTTCTTC. Translation gives CSARDPGGQGLSEQFF.

This clonotype was recorded at least ten times. V gene TRBV6-5 combines with J gene TRBJ2-5, with TRBD2 matching 9 bases. The V and J ends lost 0 bases and 4 bases, in that order; junction bases with no gene match: 12. CDR1 is MNHEY and CDR2 is SVGAGI in the germline V gene. The CDR3 totals 18 residues. The CDR3 reads CASSYSTAGGPSRETQYF. The CDR3 DNA reads as TGTGCCAGCAGTTACTCGACGGCGGGAGGGCCTTCCAGAGAGACCCAGTACTTC.

This clonotype showed up many times. The J gene is TRBJ2-2, the V gene TRBV2; no clear D. The V and J ends lost 0 bases and 5 bases respectively, with 7 bases between them. The CDR3 sequence is 14 residues long. The V gene's germline CDR1 is SNHLY and CDR2 FYNNEI. The CDR3 coding sequence is TGTGCCAGCAGTGAAGCAAGGCAGACCGGGGAGCTGTTTTTT. It specifies CASSEARQTGELFF.

This clonotype was seen a handful of times. CDR3 sequence: CSVGGLADSYEQYF. As DNA, the CDR3 is TGCAGCGTTGGGGGACTAGCGGACTCCTACGAGCAGTACTTC. The rearrangement links TRBV29-1 to TRBJ2-7; 11 nucleotides line up with TRBD2. The trim removed 4 bases at V and 0 bases at J, leaving 2 bases unmatched. This CDR3 has 14 amino acids. Germline lookup yields CDR1 SQVTM and CDR2 ANQGSEA.

This clonotype has just a few counts. The chain employs TRBV7-9 and TRBJ1-4, with no clear D. Germline CDR1 and CDR2: SEHNR and FQNEAQ (reference sequence). V gave up 3 bases and J gave up 8 bases, with 4 bases separating them. The CDR3 contains 11 residues. CDR3 protein: CASSFQEKLFF. The CDR3 DNA reads TGTGCCAGCAGCTTCCAGGAAAAACTGTTTTTT.